This T cell receptor beta chain came from a study of blood T cells in healthy people across ages. PCR was performed a second time for 7 to 11 cycles using a sample-barcoded 5' primer and a J-beta primer mix. Individual samples furnished no less than 2.5 million CDR3-containing paired-end reads apiece. From the 5' RACE reads, TCRdb called clonotypes with MiXCR, one entry per CDR3 protein. This table has 700,000 or so distinct CDR3 sequences, around two fifths appearing once. Of note for this clonotype: The antigen is undetermined.

The CDR3 sequence is 15 residues long. The V end lost 0 bases, the J end lost 1 base, and 8 bases lay between the germline ends. Study results and caveats: Fewer expanded clones and more diversity marked long-lived versus aged donors. The donors' CMV status was not determined, possibly confounding changes in expanded clonotypes.

The study recruited healthy Caucasian donors from Russia who were aged about 6 to 95. The sequence was obtained from a man older than 75 in good health. J is TRBJ2-3 and V is TRBV6-7, with D uncertain. TRBV6-7 is designated an ORF whose function remains uncertain. The sequenced material came from blood. In DNA, the CDR3 is TGTGCCAGCAGTTACTCAGTGAGTTGCACAGATACGCAGTATTTT. It is translated as CASSYSVSCTDTQYF.